This T cell receptor beta chain was captured in a study of patients and donors after allogeneic stem cell transplantation (dated by TCRdb to the early 2020s). Turning to this clonotype: Its specific antigen is unknown. The record has no base qualities; no much larger clone is one base away.

Library preparation was by RT-PCR. These reads were obtained on a NextSeq 550. TCRdb passed the public sequencing reads through fastp at Q25 and MiXCR, retaining productive beta sequences. Entries that share a CDR3 protein sequence are merged under the most common genes and DNA. Across this sample there are approximately 170,000 distinct CDR3 sequences, with around 28% seen only once. Around 3.2% of the sample lies in the top ten. V drops 5 bases and J drops 3 bases, leaving 8 bases in between. The CDR3, cysteine through phenylalanine, is 12 amino acids long. The sequence is cut down to CDR3 DNA, 36 bases in frame from base 1. CDR1 DFQATT and CDR2 SNEGSKA were looked up in the germline V gene (reference sequence).

Input material: blood, either unsorted or a sorted T cell fraction (not recorded which). This TCR was sampled from a human donor who was either an allogeneic HSCT recipient or a stem cell or donor lymphocyte infusion donor (not recorded which). It is not recorded whose cells these are; they may come from a transplant donor. The chain was built from TRBV20-1 and TRBJ1-5, with an unclear D gene assignment. For the CDR3, the sequence is CSASGHNQPQHF. The bases are TGCAGTGCTTCGGGCCACAATCAGCCCCAGCATTTT.